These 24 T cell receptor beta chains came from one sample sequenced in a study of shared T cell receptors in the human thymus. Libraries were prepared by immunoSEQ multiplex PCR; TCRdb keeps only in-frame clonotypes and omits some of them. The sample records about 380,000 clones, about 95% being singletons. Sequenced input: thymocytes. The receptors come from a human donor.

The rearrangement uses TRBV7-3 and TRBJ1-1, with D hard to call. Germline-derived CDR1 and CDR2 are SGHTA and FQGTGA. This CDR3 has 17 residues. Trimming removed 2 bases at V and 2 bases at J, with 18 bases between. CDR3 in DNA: TGTGCCAGCAGCTTAGGCCTCTCCTCGGCCACTAACACTGAAGCTTTCTTT. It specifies CASSLGLSSATNTEAFF.

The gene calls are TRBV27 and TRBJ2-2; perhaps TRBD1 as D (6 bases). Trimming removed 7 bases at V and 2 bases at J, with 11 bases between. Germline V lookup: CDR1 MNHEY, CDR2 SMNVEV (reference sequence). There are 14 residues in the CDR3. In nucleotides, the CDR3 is TGTGCCAGCAAGAGACAGGTTAACACCGGGGAGCTGTTTTTT. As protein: CASKRQVNTGELFF.

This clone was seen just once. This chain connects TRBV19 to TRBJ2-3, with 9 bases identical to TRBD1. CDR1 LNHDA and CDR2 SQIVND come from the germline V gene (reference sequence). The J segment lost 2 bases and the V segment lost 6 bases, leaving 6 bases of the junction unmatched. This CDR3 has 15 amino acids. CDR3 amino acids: CASSRQGVYTDTQYF. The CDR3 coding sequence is TGTGCCAGTAGCCGACAGGGGGTTTACACAGATACGCAGTATTTT.

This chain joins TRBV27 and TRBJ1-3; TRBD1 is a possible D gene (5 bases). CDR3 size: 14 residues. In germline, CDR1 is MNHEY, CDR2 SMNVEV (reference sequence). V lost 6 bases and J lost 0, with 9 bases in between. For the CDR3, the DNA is TGTGCCAGCAGGTTGACAGTCTCTGGAAACACCATATATTTT. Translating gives CASRLTVSGNTIYF.

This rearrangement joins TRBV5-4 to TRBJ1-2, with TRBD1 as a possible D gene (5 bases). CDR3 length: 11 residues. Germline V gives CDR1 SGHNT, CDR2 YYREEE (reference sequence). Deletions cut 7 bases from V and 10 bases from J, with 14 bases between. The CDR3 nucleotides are TGTGCCAGCGGATCAGACAGCGTCTACACCTTC. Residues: CASGSDSVYTF.

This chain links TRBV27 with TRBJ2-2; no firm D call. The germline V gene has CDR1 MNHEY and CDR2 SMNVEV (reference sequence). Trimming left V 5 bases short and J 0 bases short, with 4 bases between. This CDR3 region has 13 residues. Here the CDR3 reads CASSPPNTGELFF. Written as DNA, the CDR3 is TGTGCCAGCAGTCCCCCGAACACCGGGGAGCTGTTTTTT.

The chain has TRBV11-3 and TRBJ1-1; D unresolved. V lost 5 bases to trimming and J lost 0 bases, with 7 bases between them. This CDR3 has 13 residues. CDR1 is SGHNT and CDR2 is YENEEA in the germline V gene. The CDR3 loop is CASSKTVNTEAFF. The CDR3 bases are TGTGCCAGCAGCAAAACGGTGAACACTGAAGCTTTCTTT.

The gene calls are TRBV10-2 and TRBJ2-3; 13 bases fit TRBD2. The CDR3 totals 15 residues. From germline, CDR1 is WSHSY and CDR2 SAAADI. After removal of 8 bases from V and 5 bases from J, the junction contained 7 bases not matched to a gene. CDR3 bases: TGCGCCAGCGGCCGACTAGCGGGAGGCCTAGATACGCAGTATTTT. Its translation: CASGRLAGGLDTQYF.

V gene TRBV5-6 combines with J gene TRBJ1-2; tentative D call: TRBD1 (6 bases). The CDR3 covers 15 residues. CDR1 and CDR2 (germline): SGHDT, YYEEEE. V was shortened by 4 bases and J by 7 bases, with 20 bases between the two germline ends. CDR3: CASSKMVQGGSGYTF. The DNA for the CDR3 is TGTGCCAGCAGCAAAATGGTACAGGGCGGCTCTGGCTACACCTTC. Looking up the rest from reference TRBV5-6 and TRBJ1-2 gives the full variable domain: DAGVTQSPTHLIKTRGQQVTLRCSPKSGHDTVSWYQQALGQGPQFIFQYYEEEERQRGNFPDRFSGHQFPNYSSELNVNALLLGDSALYLCASSKMVQGGSGYTFGSGTRLTVV.

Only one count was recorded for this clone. The CDR3 sequence: CASSRPGPTNTEAFF. The CDR3 nucleotides are TGCGCCAGCAGCCGACCGGGACCTACGAACACTGAAGCTTTCTTT. This chain uses TRBV4-1 with TRBJ1-1; maybe TRBD1 (5 bases). Germline V gives CDR1 MGHRA, CDR2 YSYEKL. V was cut by 4 bases and J by 1 base, with 13 bases left in between. The CDR3 extends over 15 amino acids.

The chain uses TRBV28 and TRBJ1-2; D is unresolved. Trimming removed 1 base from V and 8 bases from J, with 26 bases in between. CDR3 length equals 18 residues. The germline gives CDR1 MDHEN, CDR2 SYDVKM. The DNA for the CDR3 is TGTGCCAGCAGTTTATCCCCCCGGGGATCGAGCGGTGAAAGAGGCTACACCTTC. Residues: CASSLSPRGSSGERGYTF.

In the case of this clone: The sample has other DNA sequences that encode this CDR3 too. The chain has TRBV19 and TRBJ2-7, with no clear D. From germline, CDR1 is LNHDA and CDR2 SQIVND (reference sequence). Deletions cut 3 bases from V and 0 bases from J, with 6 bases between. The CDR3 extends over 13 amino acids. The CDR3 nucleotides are TGTGCCAGTAGTATTGTAGCCTCCTACGAGCAGTACTTC. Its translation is CASSIVASYEQYF.

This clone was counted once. This CDR3 reads CASSFQGRSVSNQPQHF. CDR3 nucleotide sequence: TGTGCCAGCAGTTTCCAGGGGAGGTCTGTAAGCAATCAGCCCCAGCATTTT. The chain has TRBV28 and TRBJ1-5, with TRBD1 as a possible D gene (6 bases). Germline loops: CDR1 MDHEN, CDR2 SYDVKM. The CDR3 loop spans 17 amino acids. The V end was cut by 3 bases, the J end by 1 base, with 16 bases between.

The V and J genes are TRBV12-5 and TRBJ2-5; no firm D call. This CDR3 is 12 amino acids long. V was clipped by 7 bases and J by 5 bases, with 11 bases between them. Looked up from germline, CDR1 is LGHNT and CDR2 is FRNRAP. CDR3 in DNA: TGTGCTAGTGCCTCTCCCCCCGAGACCCAGTACTTC. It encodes CASASPPETQYF. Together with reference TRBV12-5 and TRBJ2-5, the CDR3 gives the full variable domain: DARVTQTPRHKVTEMGQEVTMRCQPILGHNTVFWYRQTMMQGLELLAYFRNRAPLDDSGMPKDRFSAEMPDATLATLKIQPSEPRDSAVYFCASASPPETQYFGPGTRLLVL.

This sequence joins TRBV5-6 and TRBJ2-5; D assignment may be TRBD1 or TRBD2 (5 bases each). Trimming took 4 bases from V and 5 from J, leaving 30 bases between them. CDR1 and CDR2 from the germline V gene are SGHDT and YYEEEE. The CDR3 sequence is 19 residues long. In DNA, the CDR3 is TGTGCCAGCAGCCTTGGTTTTTGGGGGAAAGCGGCGGGTTGGGAGACCCAGTACTTC. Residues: CASSLGFWGKAAGWETQYF.

The CDR3 DNA is TGTGCCAGTGCCCTCGTGGGAGGTAGCACAGATACGCAGTATTTT. It is translated as CASALVGGSTDTQYF. The V gene is TRBV19, the J gene TRBJ2-3; D is possibly TRBD2 (6 bases). CDR1 and CDR2 from the germline V gene are LNHDA and SQIVND (reference sequence). CDR3 size: 15 residues. Trimming pared 8 bases from V and 0 bases from J, leaving 15 bases between.

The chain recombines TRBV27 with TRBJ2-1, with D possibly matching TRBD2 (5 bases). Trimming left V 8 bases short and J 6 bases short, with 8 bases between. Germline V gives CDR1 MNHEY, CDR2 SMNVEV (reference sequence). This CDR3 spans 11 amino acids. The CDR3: CASRRGNEQFF. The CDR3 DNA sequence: TGTGCCAGCCGTCGGGGCAATGAGCAGTTCTTC.

The CDR3 loop reads CASSCPLEGEGNEKLFF. CDR3 nucleotide sequence: TGTGCCAGCAGTTGCCCCTTGGAGGGGGAAGGTAATGAAAAACTGTTTTTT. This rearrangement joins TRBV28 to TRBJ1-4; tentative D call: TRBD1 (6 bases). Germline-derived CDR1 and CDR2 are MDHEN and SYDVKM. There are 17 residues in the CDR3. Between the trimmed V and J ends, which lost 4 bases and 4 bases, there was a span of 19 bases.

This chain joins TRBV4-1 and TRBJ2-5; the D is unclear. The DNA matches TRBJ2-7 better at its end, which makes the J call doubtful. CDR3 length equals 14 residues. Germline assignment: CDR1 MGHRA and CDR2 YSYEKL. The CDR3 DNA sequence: TGCGCCAGCAGCGAGAACTACCTATACTACGAGCAGTACTTC. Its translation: CASSENYLYYEQYF.

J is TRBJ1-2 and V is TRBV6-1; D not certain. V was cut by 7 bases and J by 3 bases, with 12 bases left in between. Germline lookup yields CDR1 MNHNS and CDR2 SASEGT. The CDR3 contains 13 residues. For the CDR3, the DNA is TGTGCCAGCACACATCCGGAGGACTATGGCTACACCTTC. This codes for CASTHPEDYGYTF.

This chain's CDR3 is CASSLPQGLGSGANVLTF. In DNA form, the CDR3 reads TGTGCCAGCAGTTTACCACAGGGCCTGGGCTCTGGGGCCAACGTCCTGACTTTC. The chain uses TRBV28 and TRBJ2-6, with D perhaps matching TRBD1 (6 bases). Germline V gene sequence: CDR1 MDHEN, CDR2 SYDVKM. The CDR3 totals 18 residues. Between the trimmed V and J ends, which lost 2 bases and 0 bases, there was a span of 14 bases.

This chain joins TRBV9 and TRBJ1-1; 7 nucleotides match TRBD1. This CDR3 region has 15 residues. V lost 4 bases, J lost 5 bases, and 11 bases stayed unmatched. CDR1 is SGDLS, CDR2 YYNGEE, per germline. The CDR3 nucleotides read TGTGCCAGCAGCCCGACGACAGGGCGGGTAACTGAAGCTTTCTTT. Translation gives CASSPTTGRVTEAFF.

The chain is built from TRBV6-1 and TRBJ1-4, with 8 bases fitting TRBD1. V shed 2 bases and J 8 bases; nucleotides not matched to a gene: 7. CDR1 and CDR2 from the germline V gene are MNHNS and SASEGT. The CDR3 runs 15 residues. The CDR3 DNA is TGTGCCAGCAGTGAACCGCAGGGGGCACGGGAAAAACTGTTTTTT. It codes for CASSEPQGAREKLFF.

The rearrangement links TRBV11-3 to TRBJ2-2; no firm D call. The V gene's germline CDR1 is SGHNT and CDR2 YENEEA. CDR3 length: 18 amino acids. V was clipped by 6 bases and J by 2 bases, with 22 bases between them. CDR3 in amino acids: CASSYRPPWQANTGELFF. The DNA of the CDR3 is TGTGCCAGCAGTTACAGACCCCCCTGGCAGGCTAACACCGGGGAGCTGTTTTTT. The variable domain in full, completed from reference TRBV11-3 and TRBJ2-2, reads EAGVVQSPRYKIIEKKQPVAFWCNPISGHNTLYWYLQNLGQGPELLIRYENEEAVDDSQLPKDRFSAERLKGVDSTLKIQPAELGDSAVYLCASSYRPPWQANTGELFFGEGSRLTVL.